This T cell receptor beta chain originates from a study of blood T cell repertoires in COVID-19. Participants spanned ages about 18 to 100 years and resided in roughly 22 US areas. Participant reports of clinical history set cohort assignment. This clone was picked up a small number of times. Produced via immunoSEQ multiplex PCR; TCRdb's table is partial and in-frame only. There are approximately 210,000 clones in the sample; 81% occur only once, and around 8.9% lies in the top ten. CDR1 and CDR2 from the germline V gene are MNHEY and SMNVEV (reference sequence). The CDR3 consists of 18 residues. Trimming took 8 bases from V and 2 from J; bases not matched to a gene: 16.

V gene TRBV27 combines with J gene TRBJ2-3; the match to TRBD2 covers 10 bases. The material sequenced was PBMCs or T cells enriched from blood (not recorded which). The source of this sequence is a woman between 45 and 65 years old with acute COVID-19. CDR3 sequence (DNA): TGTGCCAGCCGGCTGAAGCGGGAGGGTACCACTGTCACAGATACGCAGTATTTT. Translation gives CASRLKREGTTVTDTQYF.